This T cell receptor (beta chain) was recorded in a study of shared clonotypes between healthy human individuals. Germline CDR1 is SGHTA and CDR2 is FQGNSA. CDR3 size: 16 residues. Trimming cost V 5 bases and J 1 base, with 17 bases left between them. The method was immunoSEQ multiplex PCR; TCRdb's version includes in-frame clones alone and lacks a portion of them. The sample shows about 2.5 million clones, roughly 92% of them seen only once. Sequencing was done on a sample of naive CD4+ T cells from PBMCs. Subset in this sample: CD45RA+ positively selected. This chain joins TRBV7-2 and TRBJ1-2, with D maybe TRBD1 (6 bases). The sequence was collected from a man between 18 and 35 years old in good health. Some clones in this sample may be carry-over from other donors' samples. In DNA, the CDR3 is TGTGCCAGCAGCCCTCATAGGGGGGCGAGTAACTATGGCTACACCTTC. This translates into CASSPHRGASNYGYTF.